Shown below are 10 T cell receptor beta chains from a single sample sequenced in a study of cytomegalovirus exposure and HLA in healthy donors. Repertoires were generated with immunoSEQ multiplex PCR, while TCRdb's copy carries only in-frame clones and drops some. The profile covers around 140,000 clones, with about 91% appearing a single time and roughly 4.5% taken by the ten largest. The sequencing input was PBMCs. The origin of the receptors is a man between 18 and 29 years old in good health and CMV-seropositive.

The rearrangement joins TRBV7-2 to TRBJ2-1, with 12 bases matching TRBD2. Looked up from germline, CDR1 is SGHTA and CDR2 is FQGNSA. J lost 10 bases, V lost 4 bases, and 8 bases had no gene match. CDR3 length: 15 residues. The CDR3: CASSYGLAGRGEQFF. The CDR3 DNA sequence: TGTGCCAGCAGCTACGGACTAGCGGGGAGGGGGGAGCAGTTCTTC.

This chain links TRBV2 with TRBJ2-5; the match to TRBD2 covers 13 bases. From germline, CDR1 is SNHLY and CDR2 FYNNEI. The length of the CDR3 is 15 residues. Trimming cost V 7 bases and J 4 bases; bases outside gene matches: 6. CDR3 DNA sequence: TGTGCCAGCATGAGGACTAGCGGGAGCGGAGAGACCCAGTACTTC. Protein: CASMRTSGSGETQYF.

The J gene is TRBJ1-1, the V gene TRBV5-1; 11 bases align to TRBD1. Germline lookup yields CDR1 SGHRS and CDR2 YFSETQ. This CDR3 has 14 residues. The J segment lost 12 bases and the V segment lost 0 bases, leaving 7 bases of the junction unmatched. The CDR3 loop is CASSLAGTGGDTFF. The CDR3 coding sequence is TGCGCCAGCAGCTTGGCCGGGACAGGGGGTGACACTTTCTTT.

The V call is TRBV6-1, the J call TRBJ1-1; TRBD1 matches at 7 bases. The junction had 8 bases not matched to a gene; V was cut back by 6 bases and J by 1 base. The CDR3 is 15 residues long. Germline-derived CDR1 and CDR2 are MNHNS and SASEGT. CDR3: CASSSWHRGNTEAFF. The CDR3 DNA reads as TGTGCCAGCAGCTCCTGGCACAGGGGGAACACTGAAGCTTTCTTT.

This clone is a singleton in its sample. The J gene is TRBJ2-7, the V gene TRBV6-5, with D possibly matching TRBD1 (6 bases). The CDR3 consists of 14 residues. Germline V gives CDR1 MNHEY, CDR2 SVGAGI. Trimming pared 4 bases from V and 7 bases from J, leaving 17 bases between. The CDR3 region has the DNA TGTGCCAGCAGTTCGACAGGTTCACGGGAAGAGCAGTACTTC. Protein sequence: CASSSTGSREEQYF.

V is TRBV29-1 and J is TRBJ2-5; 8 positions agree with TRBD2. The junction had 14 bases not matched to a gene; V was cut back by 7 bases and J by 4 bases. Looked up from germline, CDR1 is SQVTM and CDR2 is ANQGSEA. The CDR3 covers 15 residues. CDR3 nucleotide sequence: TGCAGCGGTACAGCGGGGGCCCCACTGGCAGAGACCCAGTACTTC. This codes for CSGTAGAPLAETQYF.

This clone was found once. The rearrangement joins TRBV9 to TRBJ1-2; D perhaps matches TRBD1 (6 bases). Germline V lookup: CDR1 SGDLS, CDR2 YYNGEE. V lost 3 bases to trimming and J lost 2 bases, with 14 bases between them. The CDR3 is made up of 15 amino acids. This CDR3 is CASSDSGTNNYGYTF. As DNA, the CDR3 is TGTGCCAGCAGCGATTCCGGGACAAACAACTATGGCTACACCTTC.

The chain recombines TRBV6-5 with TRBJ2-7, with a weak D call TRBD2 (5 bases). The CDR3 spans 15 residues. Germline V CDR1 and CDR2: MNHEY, SVGAGI. Trimming removed 1 base from V and 2 bases from J, with 12 bases in between. This chain's CDR3 is CASSYFTGSTYEQYF. The CDR3 bases are TGTGCCAGCAGTTACTTTACGGGATCTACCTACGAGCAGTACTTC.

This clone was observed once. The rearrangement links TRBV25-1 to TRBJ2-3; 9 bases are a match to TRBD2. The CDR3 loop spans 15 amino acids. V lost 5 bases to trimming and J lost 1 base; unmatched junction nucleotides: 4. The germline V gene encodes CDR1 MGHDK and CDR2 SYGVNS. The CDR3 region is CASSLASGGTDTQYF. The CDR3 nucleotides read TGTGCCAGCAGTTTGGCTAGCGGGGGCACAGATACGCAGTATTTT.

This rearrangement joins TRBV27 to TRBJ2-1; 10 bases agree with TRBD2. Germline values: CDR1 MNHEY, CDR2 SMNVEV (reference sequence). This CDR3 has 14 amino acids. Trimming took 5 bases from V and 6 from J; bases not matched to a gene: 4. CDR3 sequence reads: CASSLASGGNEQFF. In DNA, the CDR3 is TGTGCCAGCAGTCTGGCTAGCGGGGGCAATGAGCAGTTCTTC.